These 23 T cell receptor beta chains were sequenced from one sample in a study of blood T cell repertoires in COVID-19. Profiled with immunoSEQ multiplex PCR; TCRdb holds only in-frame clones, not every one. The sample consists of hundreds of thousands of clones, around four fifths of them appearing once. The sequenced material came from peripheral blood. The receptor source for this set is an older man with acute or convalescent COVID-19.

In its sample, this clone was seen a few times. This chain links TRBV5-1 with TRBJ2-2, with TRBD1 as a possible D gene (6 bases). Germline loops: CDR1 SGHRS, CDR2 YFSETQ. V lost 5 bases and J 1 base, leaving 12 bases between the germline ends. This CDR3 region has 15 residues. The CDR3 DNA sequence: TGCGCCAGCAGAACCGGGACATTGAACACCGGGGAGCTGTTTTTT. Amino acids: CASRTGTLNTGELFF. Full variable domain (outside the CDR3, taken from reference TRBV5-1 and TRBJ2-2): KAGVTQTPRYLIKTRGQQVTLSCSPISGHRSVSWYQQTPGQGLQFLFEYFSETQRNKGNFPGRFSGRQFSNSRSEMNVSTLELGDSALYLCASRTGTLNTGELFFGEGSRLTVL.

The genes are TRBV7-9 and TRBJ2-5; a possible D gene is TRBD2 (6 bases). Deletions cut 5 bases from V and 7 bases from J, with 11 bases between. Germline CDR1 and CDR2: SEHNR and FQNEAQ (reference sequence). This CDR3 is built from 12 residues. The CDR3 is CASSMYGGTQYF. CDR3 sequence (DNA): TGTGCCAGCAGCATGTACGGGGGGACCCAGTACTTC. The full variable domain, rest sourced from reference TRBV7-9 and TRBJ2-5, is DTGVSQNPRHKITKRGQNVTFRCDPISEHNRLYWYRQTLGQGPEFLTYFQNEAQLEKSRLLSDRFSAERPKGSFSTLEIQRTEQGDSAMYLCASSMYGGTQYFGPGTRLLVL.

The chain joins TRBV7-2 to TRBJ2-3, with TRBD2 matching over 14 bases. There are 17 residues in the CDR3. Germline CDR1 is SGHTA and CDR2 is FQGNSA. V shed 5 bases and J 11 bases; nucleotides not matched to a gene: 15. In nucleotides, the CDR3 is TGTGCCAGCAGCACACGCACAGGACTAGCGGGGGGAGGTGGGCAGTATTTT. Translating it yields CASSTRTGLAGGGGQYF.

The V and J genes are TRBV18 and TRBJ1-1, with 7 bases fitting TRBD1. Germline CDR1 KGHSH, CDR2 LQKENI. With 3 bases clipped from V and 3 bases from J, the junction kept 10 bases outside the gene matches. CDR3 length equals 16 residues. CDR3 in amino acids: CASSPRTGITHTEAFF. The CDR3 DNA follows: TGTGCCAGCTCACCTCGGACAGGCATCACTCACACTGAAGCTTTCTTT.

Here the CDR3 DNA reads TGTGCCAGCAGCCCCGGAGGAGGGGTAGACGAGCAGTACTTC. Its protein product is CASSPGGGVDEQYF. This chain joins TRBV9 and TRBJ2-7; a possible D gene is TRBD2 (6 bases). The V gene lost 4 bases and the J gene lost 5 bases, with 16 bases spanning the gap. The germline V gene has CDR1 SGDLS and CDR2 YYNGEE. CDR3 length equals 14 residues.

The V and J genes are TRBV27 and TRBJ1-6; the D is unclear. CDR1 MNHEY and CDR2 SMNVEV come from the germline V gene (reference sequence). V shed 2 bases and J shed 10 bases, with 21 bases lying between them. This CDR3 is built from 17 residues. CDR3 protein: CASSLREGRMRRSPLHF. Here the CDR3 DNA reads TGTGCCAGCAGTTTAAGGGAGGGCAGGATGCGGAGATCACCCCTCCACTTT.

This rearrangement joins TRBV7-8 to TRBJ1-2, with TRBD1 identical over 9 bases. Germline CDR1 SGHVS, CDR2 FQNEAQ. The junction had 4 bases not matched to a gene; V was cut back by 5 bases and J by 6 bases. This CDR3 comprises 13 residues. The CDR3 DNA is TGTGCCAGCAGCCGAGACAGGGGGAATGGCTACACCTTC. This sequence encodes CASSRDRGNGYTF.

The CDR3 nucleotides are TGTGCCAGCTCACCTGCAGGGGGCGGTGGCTACACCTTC. Its protein product is CASSPAGGGGYTF. The J gene is TRBJ1-2, the V gene TRBV18, with 8 bases fitting TRBD1. The CDR3 length is 13 residues. V lost 3 bases, J lost 7 bases, and 4 bases stayed unmatched. Germline CDR1 and CDR2: KGHSH and LQKENI.

The chain uses TRBV5-4 and TRBJ2-1; D possibly corresponds to TRBD2 (5 bases). Looked up from germline, CDR1 is SGHNT and CDR2 is YYREEE (reference sequence). V lost 0 bases and J lost 7, with 8 bases in between. The CDR3 is 13 residues long. CDR3 region: CASSLVGGNEQFF. CDR3 bases: TGTGCCAGCAGCTTGGTTGGCGGGAATGAGCAGTTCTTC.

This clone was seen only a few times. The CDR3 DNA reads TGTGCCAGCCAAACAGGCTTGCTCAATCAGCCCCAGCATTTT. Translation gives CASQTGLLNQPQHF. J is TRBJ1-5 and V is TRBV6-6, with a possible D match to TRBD1 (5 bases). CDR3 length: 14 amino acids. Trimming took 8 bases from V and 3 from J, leaving 14 bases between them. CDR1 is MNHNY, CDR2 SVGAGI, per germline (reference sequence).

This chain connects TRBV2 to TRBJ2-3, with TRBD1 matching 10 bases. V was clipped by 6 bases and J by 4 bases; unmatched bases: 4. The CDR3 loop spans 14 amino acids. CDR1 SNHLY and CDR2 FYNNEI come from the germline V gene. CDR3 DNA: TGTGCCAGCAGAGGACAGGGGGGCCCAGATACGCAGTATTTT. It is translated as CASRGQGGPDTQYF.

The V and J genes are TRBV24-1 and TRBJ2-3, with D possibly TRBD2 on 5 matching bases. Germline V gene data show CDR1 as KGHDR and CDR2 as SFDVKD. V lost 5 bases and J lost 0, with 17 bases in between. This CDR3 contains 17 residues. CDR3 coding DNA: TGTGCCACCAGTGGGGGAGATCGGGGTGTCAGCACAGATACGCAGTATTTT. Translated: CATSGGDRGVSTDTQYF.

The rearrangement uses TRBV7-9 and TRBJ2-7, with 8 nucleotides matching TRBD1. The CDR3 runs to 16 residues. Per the germline V gene, CDR1 is SEHNR and CDR2 is FQNEAQ (reference sequence). J gave up 3 bases and V 1 base, and 8 bases lay outside the gene matches. CDR3 bases: TGTGCCAGCAGCTTAGTCCCAGGGGGCAGAAACTACGAGCAGTACTTC. As protein: CASSLVPGGRNYEQYF.

This clone was seen many times. The chain joins TRBV7-8 to TRBJ2-7; D call uncertain. The germline V gene has CDR1 SGHVS and CDR2 FQNEAQ. Trimming took 3 bases from V and 2 from J, leaving 11 bases between them. The CDR3 is made up of 14 amino acids. CDR3 nucleotides: TGTGCCAGCAGCTTGAACCCGGTAACCTACGAGCAGTACTTC. This translates into CASSLNPVTYEQYF. Complete variable domain (other parts from reference TRBV7-8 and TRBJ2-7): GAGVSQSPRYKVAKRGQDVALRCDPISGHVSLFWYQQALGQGPEFLTYFQNEAQLDKSGLPSDRFFAERPEGSVSTLKIQRTQQEDSAVYLCASSLNPVTYEQYFGPGTRLTVT.

The chain recombines TRBV7-2 with TRBJ2-7, with D uncertain. CDR3 size: 13 residues. V was cut by 4 bases and J by 2 bases, with 9 bases left in between. Germline loops: CDR1 SGHTA, CDR2 FQGNSA. CDR3 sequence reads: CASSSRRAYEQYF. As DNA, the CDR3 is TGTGCCAGCAGCTCCCGCCGGGCCTACGAGCAGTACTTC.

This sequence joins TRBV5-1 and TRBJ1-1; 7 nucleotides line up with TRBD1. Per germline, CDR1 SGHRS and CDR2 YFSETQ. CDR3 length: 15 residues. The J segment lost 1 base and the V segment lost 0 bases, leaving 3 bases of the junction unmatched. In nucleotides, the CDR3 is TGCGCCAGCAGCTTGGGATCAGGGGGGAACACTGAAGCTTTCTTT. It codes for CASSLGSGGNTEAFF. Full variable domain (rest looked up from reference TRBV5-1 and TRBJ1-1): KAGVTQTPRYLIKTRGQQVTLSCSPISGHRSVSWYQQTPGQGLQFLFEYFSETQRNKGNFPGRFSGRQFSNSRSEMNVSTLELGDSALYLCASSLGSGGNTEAFFGQGTRLTVV.

This chain uses TRBV18 with TRBJ2-3, with 9 bases identical to TRBD1. The CDR3 loop spans 13 amino acids. CDR1 KGHSH and CDR2 LQKENI come from the germline V gene. The trim removed 6 bases at V and 3 bases at J, leaving 1 base unmatched. The CDR3 here is CASSGTGTDTQYF. In DNA, the CDR3 is TGTGCCAGCTCGGGGACAGGGACAGATACGCAGTATTTT.

This chain links TRBV3-1 (or the pseudogene TRBV3-2) with TRBJ1-2; 7 bases align to TRBD1. Unmatched junction bases numbered 6, after V lost 4 bases and J lost 7 bases. The CDR3 sequence is 13 residues long. The germline gives CDR1 LGHDT, CDR2 YNNKEL (reference sequence). In DNA form, the CDR3 reads TGTGCCAGCAGCCTCGACAGGGACTTTGGCTACACCTTC. Translated: CASSLDRDFGYTF.

The rearrangement uses TRBV30 and TRBJ1-1; 9 positions agree with TRBD1. Losses at the gene ends were 0 bases for V and 0 bases for J; bases not matched to a gene: 5. The germline gives CDR1 GTSNPN, CDR2 SVGIG (reference sequence). There are 16 residues in the CDR3. CDR3 amino acids: CAWSVGTGPLNTEAFF. The CDR3 nucleotides read TGTGCCTGGAGTGTAGGGACAGGGCCCCTGAACACTGAAGCTTTCTTT.

This chain uses TRBV18 with TRBJ1-6; 7 bases fit TRBD1. From germline, CDR1 is KGHSH and CDR2 LQKENI. This CDR3 spans 15 amino acids. V shed 4 bases, J shed 5 bases, and the junction held 5 bases outside the gene matches. CDR3 loop: CASSRGQTNNSPLHF. DNA for the CDR3: TGTGCCAGCTCACGGGGACAGACTAATAATTCACCCCTCCACTTT. The full variable domain, in which reference TRBV18 and TRBJ1-6 provide the parts outside the CDR3, is NAGVMQNPRHLVRRRGQEARLRCSPMKGHSHVYWYRQLPEEGLKFMVYLQKENIIDESGMPKERFSAEFPKEGPSILRIQQVVRGDSAAYFCASSRGQTNNSPLHFGNGTRLTVT.

The chain couples TRBV9 to TRBJ2-1, with TRBD2 as a possible D gene (5 bases). The germline V and J ends were trimmed by 0 bases and 3 bases, with 13 bases remaining between them. This CDR3 region has 16 residues. Germline V gene lookup returns CDR1 SGDLS and CDR2 YYNGEE. This CDR3 is CASSVEGGLVYNEQFF. The CDR3 nucleotides read TGTGCCAGCAGCGTAGAAGGCGGACTCGTCTACAATGAGCAGTTCTTC. Variable domain in full (rest from reference TRBV9 and TRBJ2-1): DSGVTQTPKHLITATGQRVTLRCSPRSGDLSVYWYQQSLDQGLQFLIQYYNGEERAKGNILERFSAQQFPDLHSELNLSSLELGDSALYFCASSVEGGLVYNEQFFGPGTRLTVL.

This chain connects TRBV5-1 to TRBJ2-3, with a weak D call TRBD1 (5 bases). The V gene lost 1 base and the J gene lost 5 bases, with 11 bases spanning the gap. The germline CDR1 and CDR2 sequences are SGHRS and YFSETQ. The CDR3 is 14 amino acids. This chain's CDR3 is CASSLRGGVDTQYF. The DNA of the CDR3 is TGCGCCAGCAGCTTGAGGGGTGGAGTAGATACGCAGTATTTT.

The chain links TRBV19 to TRBJ1-1; TRBD1 aligns across 10 bases. The CDR3 runs 14 residues. The V gene's germline CDR1 is LNHDA and CDR2 SQIVND (reference sequence). V was pared by 6 bases and J by 5 bases, with 6 bases of the junction left unmatched. CDR3 DNA sequence: TGTGCCAGTAGCACCAGGACAGGGGGAACTGAAGCTTTCTTT. Translating it yields CASSTRTGGTEAFF. Combining the CDR3 with reference TRBV19 and TRBJ1-1 gives the whole variable domain DGGITQSPKYLFRKEGQNVTLSCEQNLNHDAMYWYRQDPGQGLRLIYYSQIVNDFQKGDIAEGYSVSREKKESFPLTVTSAQKNPTAFYLCASSTRTGGTEAFFGQGTRLTVV.